This T cell receptor (beta chain) is drawn from a study of CD8 T cells in ankylosing spondylitis. Findings and limits, study-wide: One TCR beta motif, made up of 7 or 8 highly homologous variants, appeared characteristic of ankylosing spondylitis blood.

One entry per CDR3 protein results from TCRdb running MiXCR on the 5' RACE reads. The sample lists just under 350,000 distinct CDR3 sequences, under 15% occurring once. This clonotype appeared once. Its antigen is unknown. The clonotype originates from a male donor with ankylosing spondylitis or in good health (not recorded which). Sequencing was performed on blood, either unsorted or a sorted T cell fraction (not recorded which).

In DNA, the CDR3 is TGTGCCAGCAGCGCCGGGCTAGCGGGGGGGCGTAATGAGCAGTTCTTC. It specifies CASSAGLAGGRNEQFF. The chain carries TRBV4-2 and TRBJ2-1; 12 bases match TRBD2. CDR3 length: 16 residues. Germline CDR1 is LGHNA and CDR2 is YNFKEQ. The V segment lost 5 bases and the J segment 7 bases; nucleotides outside the gene matches: 9.